Presented here are 26 T cell receptor beta chains from one specimen sequenced in a study of T cell responses to AZD1222 COVID-19 vaccine. TCRdb's table, derived via immunoSEQ multiplex PCR, lists solely in-frame clones and lacks some. The sample carries some 130,000 clones, approximately 90% recorded once. The source material was peripheral blood, sampled on day 0 of AZD1222 vaccination. All receptors derive from an adult in good health.

The chain combines TRBV2 with TRBJ1-3; perhaps TRBD1 as D (5 bases). CDR3 size: 13 residues. The V and J ends lost 11 bases and 1 base respectively, with 12 bases between them. Per the germline V gene, CDR1 is SNHLY and CDR2 is FYNNEI. CDR3 protein: CAGTTESGNTIYF. CDR3 nucleotides: TGTGCCGGGACGACAGAGTCTGGAAACACCATATATTTT.

The rearrangement uses TRBV27 and TRBJ1-2, with 11 nucleotides matching TRBD1. This CDR3 has 15 amino acids. Germline V lookup: CDR1 MNHEY, CDR2 SMNVEV (reference sequence). V lost 6 bases to trimming and J lost 5 bases; unmatched junction nucleotides: 8. CDR3 sequence reads: CASRNARDRGYGYTF. The CDR3 DNA is TGTGCCAGCAGAAACGCCCGGGACAGGGGGTATGGCTACACCTTC.

The V call is TRBV27, the J call TRBJ1-2; TRBD1 might be the D (5 bases). Germline V gene lookup returns CDR1 MNHEY and CDR2 SMNVEV (reference sequence). The CDR3 runs to 13 residues. Trimming cost V 5 bases and J 4 bases, with 11 bases left between them. The DNA of the CDR3 is TGTGCCAGCAGTCAGACAGAATCCTATGGCTACACCTTC. Protein: CASSQTESYGYTF.

CDR3: CASMSLAGQYF. In DNA form, the CDR3 reads TGTGCCAGCATGTCCCTTGCAGGGCAGTACTTC. This chain joins TRBV28 and TRBJ2-7; D unresolved. The germline V and J ends were trimmed by 7 bases and 9 bases, with 13 bases remaining between them. The CDR3 totals 11 residues. Per germline, CDR1 MDHEN and CDR2 SYDVKM.

The chain couples TRBV25-1 to TRBJ2-7; 7 bases match TRBD1. Germline V gene lookup returns CDR1 MGHDK and CDR2 SYGVNS. After removal of 4 bases from V and 12 bases from J, the junction contained 6 bases not matched to a gene. The CDR3 has 11 amino acids. CDR3 region: CASSGGQWAYF. The CDR3 region has the DNA TGTGCCAGCAGTGGGGGACAGTGGGCGTACTTC.

The genes are TRBV7-2 and TRBJ1-5; D is unclear. Between the trimmed V and J ends, which lost 1 base and 4 bases, there was a span of 8 bases. Per germline, CDR1 SGHTA and CDR2 FQGNSA. This CDR3 has 14 amino acids. The CDR3 sequence: CASSLGPTNQPQHF. In DNA form, the CDR3 reads TGTGCCAGCAGCTTAGGTCCCACTAATCAGCCCCAGCATTTT.

The chain links TRBV29-1 to TRBJ1-4, with D hard to call. Trimming stripped 0 bases from V and 7 bases from J, with 6 bases between. The CDR3 runs to 12 residues. Looked up from germline, CDR1 is SQVTM and CDR2 is ANQGSEA. In nucleotides, the CDR3 is TGCAGCGTTGAAGATCTCGGTGAAAAACTGTTTTTT. Its protein is CSVEDLGEKLFF.

The V gene is TRBV4-1, the J gene TRBJ1-2; a weak D match, TRBD1 (5 bases). The V gene lost 4 bases and the J gene lost 2 bases, with 14 bases spanning the gap. Germline lookup yields CDR1 MGHRA and CDR2 YSYEKL. This CDR3 contains 15 residues. CDR3 loop: CASSPVETGNYGYTF. CDR3 bases: TGCGCCAGCAGCCCCGTTGAAACAGGCAACTATGGCTACACCTTC.

The chain joins TRBV27 to TRBJ1-2; 11 bases match TRBD1. The CDR3 has 14 amino acids. Losses at the gene ends were 4 bases for V and 4 bases for J; bases not matched to a gene: 2. Germline loops: CDR1 MNHEY, CDR2 SMNVEV (reference sequence). DNA for the CDR3: TGTGCCAGCAGTTGGGACAGGGGGATCTATGGCTACACCTTC. This translates into CASSWDRGIYGYTF.

The chain employs TRBV24-1 and TRBJ1-1, with 7 bases fitting TRBD1. The ends lost 7 bases at V and 1 base at J; junction bases unmatched: 5. This CDR3 has 14 amino acids. Germline V lookup: CDR1 KGHDR, CDR2 SFDVKD. CDR3 in DNA: TGTGCCACCAGAGAGACAGGGCGGAACACTGAAGCTTTCTTT. This sequence encodes CATRETGRNTEAFF.

V usage is TRBV7-9 and J usage is TRBJ2-2; tentative D call: TRBD1 (5 bases). Germline CDR1 reads SEHNR; CDR2 reads FQNEAQ (reference sequence). V dropped 5 bases and J dropped 1 base, with 14 bases sitting between them. This CDR3 region has 16 residues. The CDR3 reads CASSPRGSMNTGELFF. CDR3 DNA: TGTGCCAGCAGCCCAAGGGGCAGTATGAACACCGGGGAGCTGTTTTTT.

This clone was detected a few times. V and J are TRBV6-5 and TRBJ2-7; tentative D call: TRBD2 (6 bases). The CDR3 covers 14 residues. V was clipped by 6 bases and J by 3 bases, with 15 bases between them. Germline V gene sequence: CDR1 MNHEY, CDR2 SVGAGI. CDR3 in DNA: TGTGCCAGCAGCCCGACTAGTGAGGGCTACGAGCAGTACTTC. This sequence encodes CASSPTSEGYEQYF.

The chain carries TRBV4-1 and TRBJ2-1; possible D gene TRBD2, 6 bases. This CDR3 has 17 residues. Per the germline V gene, CDR1 is MGHRA and CDR2 is YSYEKL. Trimming removed 1 base from V and 2 bases from J, with 15 bases in between. Written as DNA, the CDR3 is TGCGCCAGCAGCCAAGTCGGGCGTGGGAGGACCTACAATGAGCAGTTCTTC. Protein sequence: CASSQVGRGRTYNEQFF.

The rearrangement uses TRBV29-1 and TRBJ1-1; 7 positions agree with TRBD1. The CDR3 contains 13 residues. Trimming took 5 bases from V and 3 from J; bases not matched to a gene: 6. Germline loops: CDR1 SQVTM, CDR2 ANQGSEA. The CDR3 reads CSVRGQGDTEAFF. As DNA, the CDR3 is TGCAGCGTTAGAGGTCAGGGGGACACTGAAGCTTTCTTT.

This clone was picked up many times. The chain has TRBV14 and TRBJ1-2, with 12 bases fitting TRBD1. Germline V gives CDR1 SGHDN, CDR2 FVKESK. This CDR3 region has 19 residues. The V segment lost 5 bases and the J segment 7 bases; nucleotides outside the gene matches: 20. CDR3: CASSNKGAVSGTGGFGYTF. The CDR3 DNA reads TGTGCCAGCAGCAACAAGGGAGCAGTGAGCGGGACAGGGGGCTTTGGCTACACCTTC.

The chain recombines TRBV7-9 with TRBJ1-1; tentative D call: TRBD1 (6 bases). CDR1 is SEHNR and CDR2 is FQNEAQ in the germline V gene (reference sequence). The germline V and J ends were trimmed by 4 bases and 5 bases, with 14 bases remaining between them. This CDR3 has 14 residues. The CDR3 loop reads CASSSSTGWTEAFF. DNA for the CDR3: TGTGCCAGCAGCTCTTCAACAGGGTGGACTGAAGCTTTCTTT.

The chain combines TRBV27 with TRBJ2-1, with D perhaps matching TRBD2 (7 bases). Germline V gene lookup returns CDR1 MNHEY and CDR2 SMNVEV (reference sequence). The CDR3 covers 15 residues. V was trimmed by 6 bases and J by 4 bases, leaving 16 bases between them. The CDR3 region is CASSPAAGAYNEQFF. In DNA form, the CDR3 reads TGTGCCAGCAGCCCCGCGGCGGGGGCGTACAATGAGCAGTTCTTC.

The CDR3 sequence is CASRGTGNYGYTF. For the CDR3, the DNA is TGTGCCAGCAGAGGAACAGGCAACTATGGCTACACCTTC. The chain joins TRBV14 to TRBJ1-2; possibly TRBD1 for D (5 bases). This CDR3 has 13 residues. Germline V gene data show CDR1 as SGHDN and CDR2 as FVKESK. Trimming removed 6 bases from V and 2 bases from J, with 10 bases in between.

The chain joins TRBV5-1 to TRBJ2-7, with D unclear. There are 15 residues in the CDR3. With 6 bases removed from V and 7 bases from J, the gap between germline ends came to 23 bases. Looked up from germline, CDR1 is SGHRS and CDR2 is YFSETQ. The CDR3: CASNPQPGVTEEQYF. The CDR3 DNA reads as TGCGCCAGCAATCCCCAGCCGGGCGTCACGGAAGAGCAGTACTTC. Full variable domain (rest looked up from reference TRBV5-1 and TRBJ2-7): KAGVTQTPRYLIKTRGQQVTLSCSPISGHRSVSWYQQTPGQGLQFLFEYFSETQRNKGNFPGRFSGRQFSNSRSEMNVSTLELGDSALYLCASNPQPGVTEEQYFGPGTRLTVT.

V usage is TRBV6-5 and J usage is TRBJ1-5; D is perhaps TRBD1 (6 bases). The CDR3 spans 14 residues. Trimming cost V 6 bases and J 3 bases, with 12 bases left between them. CDR1 MNHEY and CDR2 SVGAGI come from the germline V gene. The DNA of the CDR3 is TGTGCCAGCAGCCCCACGGGGGCCAATCAGCCCCAGCATTTT. Residues: CASSPTGANQPQHF.

V usage is TRBV4-2 and J usage is TRBJ1-5; D may be TRBD1 (5 bases). The CDR3 has 15 amino acids. Germline CDR1 LGHNA, CDR2 YNFKEQ. V shed 2 bases and J shed 4 bases, with 12 bases lying between them. CDR3 region: CASSQRRGGNQPQHF. The CDR3 DNA is TGTGCCAGCAGCCAACGGAGGGGTGGAAATCAGCCCCAGCATTTT.

The genes are TRBV24-1 and TRBJ2-3, with D unclear. CDR1 KGHDR and CDR2 SFDVKD come from the germline V gene. The V gene lost 4 bases and the J gene lost 0 bases, with 7 bases spanning the gap. The CDR3 consists of 14 residues. The CDR3 nucleotides are TGTGCCACCAGTGAGGCCGACAGCACAGATACGCAGTATTTT. Amino acid sequence: CATSEADSTDTQYF.

This clone was counted only a few times. CDR3 region: CASHPGGAGDEKLFF. The CDR3 DNA follows: TGTGCCAGTCACCCTGGGGGGGCCGGAGATGAAAAACTGTTTTTT. The chain is built from TRBV19 and TRBJ1-4, with D possibly TRBD1 on 6 matching bases. The length of the CDR3 is 15 residues. Germline V CDR1 and CDR2: LNHDA, SQIVND (reference sequence). Trimming took 8 bases from V and 6 from J, leaving 19 bases between them.

The chain employs TRBV29-1 and TRBJ2-7; D might be TRBD1 (5 bases). CDR3 size: 12 residues. Germline CDR1 and CDR2: SQVTM and ANQGSEA. The V gene lost 6 bases and the J gene lost 0 bases, with 9 bases spanning the gap. The CDR3 here is CSVLDTSYEQYF. The DNA for the CDR3 is TGCAGCGTCCTGGACACCTCCTACGAGCAGTACTTC.

The chain combines TRBV7-6 with TRBJ2-5, with D possibly being TRBD1 or TRBD2 (5 bases each). Trimming took off 3 bases at V and 0 bases at J, with 11 bases between the two ends. CDR1 is SGHVS, CDR2 FNYEAQ, per germline. This CDR3 spans 15 amino acids. The DNA of the CDR3 is TGTGCCAGCAGCTTTAGTGGGGGTTACCAAGAGACCCAGTACTTC. It yields the protein CASSFSGGYQETQYF.

The chain recombines TRBV27 with TRBJ2-1; TRBD2 aligns across 9 bases. This CDR3 has 18 amino acids. V dropped 2 bases and J dropped 7; count of bases not matched to a gene: 15. The germline gives CDR1 MNHEY, CDR2 SMNVEV (reference sequence). As DNA, the CDR3 is TGTGCCAGCAGTTTAAGGAGCTGGCGGGAGGGCCGGGTAAATGAGCAGTTCTTC. It encodes CASSLRSWREGRVNEQFF.